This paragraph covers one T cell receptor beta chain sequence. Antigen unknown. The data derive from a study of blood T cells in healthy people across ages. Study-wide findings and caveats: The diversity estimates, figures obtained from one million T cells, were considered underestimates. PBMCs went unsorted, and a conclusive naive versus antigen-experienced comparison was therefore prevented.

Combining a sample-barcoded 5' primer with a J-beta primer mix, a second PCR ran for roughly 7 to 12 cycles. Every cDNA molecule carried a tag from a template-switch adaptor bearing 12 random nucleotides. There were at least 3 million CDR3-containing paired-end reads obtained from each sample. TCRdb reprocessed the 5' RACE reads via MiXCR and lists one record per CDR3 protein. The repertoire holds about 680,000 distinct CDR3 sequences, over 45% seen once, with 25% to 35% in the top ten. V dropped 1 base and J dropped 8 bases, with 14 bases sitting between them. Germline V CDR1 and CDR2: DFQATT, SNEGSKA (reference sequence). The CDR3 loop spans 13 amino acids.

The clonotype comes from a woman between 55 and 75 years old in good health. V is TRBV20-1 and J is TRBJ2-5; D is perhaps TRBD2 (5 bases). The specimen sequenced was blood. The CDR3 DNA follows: TGCAGTGCTAGAGTGGCCGCCGGGGTCACCCAGTACTTC. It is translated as CSARVAAGVTQYF.